This TCR beta chain was documented in a study of cytomegalovirus exposure and HLA in healthy donors (dated by TCRdb to 2016 to 2017). In terms of the full investigation: The 500 to 700 repertoires of the first cohort and the roughly 120 validation repertoires were produced on the same platform, according to a later analysis. The study aimed to test whether signatures of past pathogen exposure could be identified by cataloging public T cell receptors. Along with the approximately 600-subject first cohort, a separate validation cohort of over a hundred different subjects was used. To predict cytomegalovirus infection status, the study combined high-throughput TCR immunosequencing, statistical association of individual TCRs with disease status, and machine learning.

General study outcomes and caveats: In the study, approximately 160 TCR beta chains were listed as associated with cytomegalovirus. A few of the identified cytomegalovirus-associated TCR beta chains were confirmed in vitro to be specific for cytomegalovirus antigens. Cytomegalovirus status was reported to be diagnosed by the classifier with high specificity and sensitivity in both the original and validation cohorts. The validation cohort had no HLA typing available for a later analysis, so co-occurrence within that cohort was assessed over all 120 or so repertoires. Of the cluster scores, approximately 94% were above 0 in a later analysis, which found that TCRs clustered in the first cohort also tended to co-occur in the 95 to 150 validation repertoires. The authors suggested that the approach could potentially be extended to other disease states and immunological phenotypes. While some public TCRs were present in many individuals, most TCR sequences turned up only very rarely across donors.

Concerning this clone: Its recognized antigen is unknown. Within one base of it there is no much larger clone, and no base qualities were kept.

The library came from the immunoSEQ multiplex PCR assay. In the authors' own workflow: A statistical classification framework was built to diagnose cytomegalovirus status from the catalog of TCR beta chain sequences. TCRdb carries this immuneACCESS record with in-frame sequences only. Its versions omit some clonotypes, under half of them owing to an unresolved V gene in the studies checked, with the rest unexplained. That table is the source of V, J and clone size, and D and trimming were worked out from the DNA. Here the sample has tens of thousands of clones; around 89% occur a single time. Over 1.5% of the sample is taken by the ten largest. The donors were included in the validation cohort of over a hundred subjects, a group kept apart from the approximately 650-subject first cohort. The germline V gene specifies SGDLS as CDR1 and YYNGEE as CDR2. V is reduced by 2 bases and J by 7 bases, leaving a spacing of 11 bases between them. The CDR3 measures 13 amino acids from cysteine to phenylalanine. CDR3 DNA only is kept here, 39 bases in frame from base 1.

The specimen sequenced was PBMCs. The rearranged segments are TRBV9 and TRBJ2-3; the D gene is perhaps TRBD2, from 5 matching bases. This clonotype originated in a woman younger than 30 in good health and CMV-seronegative. The CDR3 has the sequence CASSVGEVHTQYF. The nucleotides are TGTGCCAGCAGCGTCGGGGAAGTACATACGCAGTATTTT.